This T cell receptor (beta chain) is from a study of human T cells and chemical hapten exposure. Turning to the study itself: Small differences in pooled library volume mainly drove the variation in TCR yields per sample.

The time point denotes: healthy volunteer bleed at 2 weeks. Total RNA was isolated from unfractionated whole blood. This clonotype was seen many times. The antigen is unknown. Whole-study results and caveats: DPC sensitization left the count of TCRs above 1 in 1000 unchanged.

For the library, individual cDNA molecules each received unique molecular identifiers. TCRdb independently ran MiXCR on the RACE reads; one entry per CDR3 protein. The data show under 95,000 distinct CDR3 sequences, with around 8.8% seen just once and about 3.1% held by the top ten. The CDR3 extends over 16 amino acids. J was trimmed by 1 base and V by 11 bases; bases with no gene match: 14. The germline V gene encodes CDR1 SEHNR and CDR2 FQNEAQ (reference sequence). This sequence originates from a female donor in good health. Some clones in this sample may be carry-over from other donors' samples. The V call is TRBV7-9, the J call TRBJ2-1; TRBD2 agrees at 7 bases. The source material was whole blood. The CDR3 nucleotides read TGTGCCGGTCTAGGGTCTAGCGGAGGTTCCTACAATGAGCAGTTCTTC. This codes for CAGLGSSGGSYNEQFF.